These 29 T cell receptor beta chains were sequenced from one sample in a study of T cell responses to AZD1222 COVID-19 vaccine. Sequencing was performed with immunoSEQ multiplex PCR; in TCRdb, only in-frame clones are kept and a portion is missing. Among approximately 210,000 clones, approximately 90% were seen once, and the ten largest hold approximately 3.4%. The starting material was peripheral blood, obtained 28 days after the second AZD1222 dose. These receptors were collected from an adult who received the AZD1222 COVID-19 vaccine.

This clone was detected a few times. The V and J genes are TRBV19 and TRBJ2-7; TRBD2 matches 9 bases. Per the germline V gene, CDR1 is LNHDA and CDR2 is SQIVND (reference sequence). Losses at the gene ends were 1 base for V and 2 bases for J; bases not matched to a gene: 12. This CDR3 contains 18 residues. The CDR3 DNA follows: TGTGCCAGTAGTATAGGAGCTTTGGGGACTAGCAGGGCCTACGAGCAGTACTTC. Its translation: CASSIGALGTSRAYEQYF.

The gene calls are TRBV11-3 and TRBJ2-3; 8 bases map to TRBD2. V lost 5 bases to trimming and J lost 4 bases; unmatched junction nucleotides: 2. Per germline, CDR1 SGHNT and CDR2 YENEEA. This CDR3 is 13 amino acids long. CDR3 loop: CASSRTSPDTQYF. The DNA for the CDR3 is TGTGCCAGCAGCCGGACTAGCCCAGATACGCAGTATTTT.

The J gene is TRBJ1-1, the V gene TRBV7-9; 9 nucleotides agree with TRBD1. The trim removed 7 bases at V and 10 bases at J, leaving 7 bases unmatched. Germline CDR1 is SEHNR and CDR2 is FQNEAQ (reference sequence). The CDR3 runs 12 residues. The CDR3 here is CASTGTGRGAFF. CDR3 bases: TGTGCCAGCACAGGGACAGGGCGGGGAGCTTTCTTT.

The chain is built from TRBV27 and TRBJ2-1; D gene ambiguous. Trimming pared 5 bases from V and 4 bases from J, leaving 12 bases between. This CDR3 is 14 amino acids long. Per germline, CDR1 MNHEY and CDR2 SMNVEV (reference sequence). CDR3 in DNA: TGTGCCAGCAGTCCCCCCTCGAAGTACAATGAGCAGTTCTTC. Its translation: CASSPPSKYNEQFF.

The chain is built from TRBV28 and TRBJ2-7, with D perhaps matching TRBD1 or TRBD2 (5 bases each). V lost 2 bases to trimming and J lost 6 bases, with 14 bases between them. Germline lookup yields CDR1 MDHEN and CDR2 SYDVKM. CDR3 length equals 14 residues. Here the CDR3 DNA reads TGTGCCAGCAGTTTACCTCCGGGACCCGGCGAGCAGTACTTC. Its protein is CASSLPPGPGEQYF.

In nucleotides, the CDR3 is TGTGCCAGCAGCCAAGGTACTGAACCTAACTATGGCTACACCTTC. Protein product: CASSQGTEPNYGYTF. J is TRBJ1-2 and V is TRBV4-2; no clear D gene. Trimming removed 1 base from V and 0 bases from J, with 9 bases in between. Germline V gene sequence: CDR1 LGHNA, CDR2 YNFKEQ. CDR3 length: 15 residues.

The rearrangement uses TRBV2 and TRBJ1-1; 7 bases fit TRBD1. The V and J ends lost 7 bases and 5 bases, in that order; junction bases with no gene match: 4. This CDR3 contains 12 residues. Germline lookup yields CDR1 SNHLY and CDR2 FYNNEI. CDR3 sequence: CASTKTGTEAFF. The CDR3 nucleotides are TGTGCCAGCACCAAGACAGGGACTGAAGCTTTCTTT.

This clone has more than one count but fewer than ten. This chain uses TRBV10-3 with TRBJ1-6; 7 bases are a match to TRBD1. CDR1 and CDR2 (germline): ENHRY, SYGVKD. The J segment lost 9 bases and the V segment lost 7 bases, leaving 15 bases of the junction unmatched. This CDR3 comprises 16 residues. CDR3 DNA: TGTGCCATCACGGGACGACAGGGATCAGTCAGTTCACCCCTCCACTTT. This sequence encodes CAITGRQGSVSSPLHF.

The chain has TRBV19 and TRBJ1-1, with 8 bases matching TRBD1. This CDR3 has 12 residues. The germline gives CDR1 LNHDA, CDR2 SQIVND (reference sequence). V shed 5 bases and J 8 bases; nucleotides not matched to a gene: 4. The CDR3 DNA follows: TGTGCCAGTAGTTTCGCAGGGGGCGAAGCTTTCTTT. It codes for CASSFAGGEAFF.

The chain links TRBV12-3 or TRBV12-4 to TRBJ2-7, with D possibly TRBD1 on 6 matching bases. The V end was cut by 4 bases, the J end by 6 bases, with 13 bases between. This CDR3 contains 13 residues. The CDR3 sequence is CASSWGPGSEQYF. Here the CDR3 DNA reads TGTGCCAGCAGTTGGGGGCCAGGTAGCGAGCAGTACTTC.

The V gene is TRBV10-3, the J gene TRBJ1-2; D gene uncertain. Between the trimmed V and J ends, which lost 3 bases and 4 bases, there was a span of 12 bases. This CDR3 is built from 14 residues. Germline V gives CDR1 ENHRY, CDR2 SYGVKD. CDR3 sequence: CAISDGLGSYGYTF. DNA of the CDR3: TGTGCCATCAGTGATGGTCTGGGCAGCTATGGCTACACCTTC.

J is TRBJ1-4 and V is TRBV19; D may be TRBD1 (6 bases). Germline lookup yields CDR1 LNHDA and CDR2 SQIVND (reference sequence). Trimming cost V 0 bases and J 5 bases, with 31 bases left between them. The CDR3 has 22 residues. The CDR3 DNA reads as TGTGCCAGTAGTATAGATCCGATCGCCTCAAACAGGGTGAAGGGCCCGAATGAAAAACTGTTTTTT. It encodes CASSIDPIASNRVKGPNEKLFF. The full variable domain, in which reference TRBV19 and TRBJ1-4 provide the parts outside the CDR3, is DGGITQSPKYLFRKEGQNVTLSCEQNLNHDAMYWYRQDPGQGLRLIYYSQIVNDFQKGDIAEGYSVSREKKESFPLTVTSAQKNPTAFYLCASSIDPIASNRVKGPNEKLFFGSGTQLSVL.

The chain couples TRBV11-3 to TRBJ2-1, with TRBD1 as a possible D gene (5 bases). Deletions cut 5 bases from V and 7 bases from J, with 18 bases between. The CDR3 extends over 15 amino acids. The V gene's germline CDR1 is SGHNT and CDR2 YENEEA. The CDR3 protein is CASSPQVQGQNEQFF. The CDR3 nucleotides read TGTGCCAGCAGCCCACAGGTTCAGGGCCAAAATGAGCAGTTCTTC.

The rearrangement joins TRBV19 to TRBJ2-5; D might be TRBD1 or TRBD2, each matching 5 bases. V dropped 7 bases and J dropped 3 bases, with 12 bases sitting between them. The CDR3 has 13 amino acids. Germline lookup yields CDR1 LNHDA and CDR2 SQIVND (reference sequence). As DNA, the CDR3 is TGTGCCAGTAAAGGTGGGGGAAAAGAGACCCAGTACTTC. It translates to CASKGGGKETQYF.

This clone was picked up a small number of times. The V gene is TRBV6-1, the J gene TRBJ1-5; the D is unclear. Per germline, CDR1 MNHNS and CDR2 SASEGT. This CDR3 region has 11 residues. Between the trimmed V and J ends, which lost 0 bases and 8 bases, there was a span of 2 bases. CDR3 bases: TGTGCCAGCAGTGAAGCAGAGCCCCAGCATTTT. This translates into CASSEAEPQHF.

The chain carries TRBV5-5 and TRBJ2-2; the D gene is possibly TRBD2 (7 bases). The CDR3 is 14 residues long. The ends were cut back, 4 bases at V and 5 bases at J, with 12 bases in the middle. Germline V gene sequence: CDR1 SGHKS, CDR2 YYEKEE (reference sequence). CDR3 coding DNA: TGTGCCAGCAGCCCGGGGGGCAAAACCGGGGAGCTGTTTTTT. This translates into CASSPGGKTGELFF.

The rearrangement uses TRBV9 and TRBJ1-5; TRBD1 agrees at 9 bases. Trimming took 3 bases from V and 2 from J; bases not matched to a gene: 9. The CDR3 totals 17 residues. From germline, CDR1 is SGDLS and CDR2 YYNGEE. The CDR3 nucleotides are TGTGCCAGCAGCGAGGGGACGACAGGGGGTGGCAATCAGCCCCAGCATTTT. Protein sequence: CASSEGTTGGGNQPQHF.

This chain links TRBV5-4 with TRBJ2-5, with TRBD1 identical over 9 bases. J gave up 4 bases and V 3 bases, and 10 bases lay outside the gene matches. CDR3 length: 16 residues. From germline, CDR1 is SGHNT and CDR2 YYREEE (reference sequence). CDR3 sequence (DNA): TGTGCCAGCAGCTCAGTAAAGGGACAGGGAAGAGAGACCCAGTACTTC. Its protein product is CASSSVKGQGRETQYF. Based on the CDR3 plus reference TRBV5-4 and TRBJ2-5, the full variable domain is ETGVTQSPTHLIKTRGQQVTLRCSSQSGHNTVSWYQQALGQGPQFIFQYYREEENGRGNFPPRFSGLQFPNYSSELNVNALELDDSALYLCASSSVKGQGRETQYFGPGTRLLVL.

The chain combines TRBV7-3 with TRBJ1-1; D not resolved. V gave up 4 bases and J gave up 2 bases, with 20 bases separating them. Germline V gene lookup returns CDR1 SGHTA and CDR2 FQGTGA. This CDR3 is 17 amino acids long. The DNA for the CDR3 is TGTGCCAGCAGCTCGCAGCCCTATGTGGGGATTAACACTGAAGCTTTCTTT. It encodes CASSSQPYVGINTEAFF. Together with reference TRBV7-3 and TRBJ1-1, the CDR3 gives the full variable domain: GAGVSQTPSNKVTEKGKYVELRCDPISGHTALYWYRQSLGQGPEFLIYFQGTGAADDSGLPNDRFFAVRPEGSVSTLKIQRTERGDSAVYLCASSSQPYVGINTEAFFGQGTRLTVV.

The V gene is TRBV7-8, the J gene TRBJ2-1; D is uncertain. V was shortened by 5 bases and J by 6 bases, with 5 bases between the two germline ends. Germline V gene sequence: CDR1 SGHVS, CDR2 FQNEAQ. The CDR3 extends over 11 amino acids. The CDR3 is CASSHSNEQFF. The DNA for the CDR3 is TGTGCCAGCAGCCATAGCAATGAGCAGTTCTTC.

This chain links TRBV5-1 with TRBJ1-6; a weak D match, TRBD1 (5 bases). Germline lookup yields CDR1 SGHRS and CDR2 YFSETQ. Trimming stripped 0 bases from V and 8 bases from J, with 12 bases between. There are 15 residues in the CDR3. The CDR3 sequence is CASSLGGQGYSPLHF. The CDR3 DNA follows: TGCGCCAGCAGCTTGGGGGGTCAGGGTTATTCACCCCTCCACTTT.

This clone occurred a few times. This sequence joins TRBV10-3 and TRBJ2-7; 14 nucleotides match TRBD2. The CDR3 is 15 amino acids. CDR1 and CDR2 (germline): ENHRY, SYGVKD. V was pared by 10 bases and J by 3 bases, with 8 bases of the junction left unmatched. CDR3 sequence (DNA): TGTGCCACCGAGCCCGGGACTAGCGGGAGCTACGAGCAGTACTTC. It is translated as CATEPGTSGSYEQYF.

This chain uses TRBV5-1 with TRBJ1-1; D is perhaps TRBD1 (5 bases). CDR3 length: 15 amino acids. Germline V CDR1 and CDR2: SGHRS, YFSETQ. Deletions cut 5 bases from V and 2 bases from J, with 16 bases between. The CDR3 DNA sequence: TGCGCCAGCAGGAAGAAGACAGACCCTAACACTGAAGCTTTCTTT. It yields the protein CASRKKTDPNTEAFF.

This clone showed up just once. The chain combines TRBV11-2 with TRBJ2-1, with D possibly being TRBD1 or TRBD2 (5 bases each). V gave up 4 bases and J gave up 9 bases, with 19 bases separating them. The CDR3 extends over 15 amino acids. Germline CDR1 SGHAT, CDR2 FQNNGV. The CDR3 region is CASSSGTGFYGEQFF. The CDR3, as DNA: TGTGCCAGCAGCTCAGGGACCGGCTTCTACGGTGAGCAGTTCTTC.

This clone showed up just a few times. The rearrangement uses TRBV12-5 and TRBJ1-3; 8 nucleotides agree with TRBD1. J was trimmed by 0 bases and V by 5 bases; bases with no gene match: 3. Germline V lookup: CDR1 LGHNT, CDR2 FRNRAP. The CDR3 consists of 15 residues. This CDR3 reads CASGRTGLSGNTIYF. In DNA, the CDR3 is TGTGCTAGTGGTCGGACAGGGCTCTCTGGAAACACCATATATTTT. Variable domain in full (rest from reference TRBV12-5 and TRBJ1-3): DARVTQTPRHKVTEMGQEVTMRCQPILGHNTVFWYRQTMMQGLELLAYFRNRAPLDDSGMPKDRFSAEMPDATLATLKIQPSEPRDSAVYFCASGRTGLSGNTIYFGEGSWLTVV.

The CDR3 nucleotides are TGCGCCAGCAGCTTGGACTCAGGGGGGACCGGGGAGCTGTTTTTT. Translated: CASSLDSGGTGELFF. The rearrangement uses TRBV5-1 and TRBJ2-2; maybe TRBD1 (7 bases). This CDR3 is 15 amino acids long. V lost 0 bases and J 5 bases, leaving 11 bases between the germline ends. CDR1 is SGHRS, CDR2 YFSETQ, per germline.

The chain recombines TRBV27 with TRBJ2-1; D possibly corresponds to TRBD2 (6 bases). The CDR3 loop spans 14 amino acids. V lost 3 bases and J lost 9, with 15 bases in between. Germline V gives CDR1 MNHEY, CDR2 SMNVEV (reference sequence). CDR3 amino acids: CASSFGDLASEQFF. CDR3 DNA sequence: TGTGCCAGCAGTTTCGGGGACTTGGCGAGTGAGCAGTTCTTC.

The table lists this clone with a count of one. The chain couples TRBV10-1 to TRBJ2-1; 7 bases align to TRBD2. The ends lost 7 bases at V and 6 bases at J; junction bases unmatched: 15. The CDR3 is made up of 16 amino acids. Germline lookup yields CDR1 WNHNN and CDR2 SYGVQD (reference sequence). CDR3 residues: CASKHGMRTRRNEQFF. The CDR3 coding sequence is TGCGCCAGCAAACATGGGATGCGGACTAGACGCAATGAGCAGTTCTTC.

The J gene is TRBJ1-6, the V gene TRBV28; D might be TRBD1 (5 bases). There are 15 residues in the CDR3. The germline V gene encodes CDR1 MDHEN and CDR2 SYDVKM. Trimming pared 6 bases from V and 7 bases from J, leaving 16 bases between. The CDR3 DNA reads as TGTGCCAGCAGCCCCGTTGGGGACGGGAATTCACCCCTCCACTTT. This sequence encodes CASSPVGDGNSPLHF. Together with reference TRBV28 and TRBJ1-6, the CDR3 gives the full variable domain: DVKVTQSSRYLVKRTGEKVFLECVQDMDHENMFWYRQDPGLGLRLIYFSYDVKMKEKGDIPEGYSVSREKKERFSLILESASTNQTSMYLCASSPVGDGNSPLHFGNGTRLTVT.